This TCR beta chain was observed in a study of T cells in women clearing cervical HPV infection. TCRdb's copy holds only in-frame clones and misses some; the assay was immunoSEQ multiplex PCR. Its table lists more than 20,000 clones. Sequencing was done on a sample of blood buffy coat. This TCR came from a woman aged 18 to 75 with a cervical HPV16 infection that either progressed to CIN3+ or cleared (not recorded which).

The CDR3 bases that were read are TGTGCCAGTTCAAGGGGAGAGACC. It codes for CASSRGET. The whole CDR3 region reads CASSRGETQYF. The chain is built from TRBV6-2 or TRBV6-3 and TRBJ2-5; maybe TRBD1 (5 bases). The read halts 3 residues ahead of the CDR3 end, with the missing end drawn from the germline J gene. The CDR3 extends over 11 amino acids. V was trimmed by 9 bases and J by 4 bases, leaving 9 bases between them. Looked up from germline, CDR1 is MNHEY and CDR2 is SVGEGT.